This T cell receptor beta chain was captured by sequencing in a study of blood T cell repertoires in COVID-19. Overall study: The study drew acute and convalescent COVID-19 samples from the United States, Italy and Spain. PBMCs, B-cell-depleted T cells, or T cells were the source of the cDNA or gDNA that made up the material.

CDR1 and CDR2 (germline): SGHRS, YFSETQ. V was pared by 0 bases and J by 4 bases, with 7 bases between. This CDR3 spans 14 amino acids. Per the original data handling: Amplification of reference gene primers was used by the study to estimate nucleated cell counts. Produced via immunoSEQ multiplex PCR; TCRdb's table is partial and in-frame only. From that table come the V and J calls and clone size; the DNA was used to work out D and trimming. Of approximately 150,000 clones in the sample, over 75% were seen once. This clone appeared once. The sequencing input was peripheral blood. The rearrangement links TRBV5-1 to TRBJ1-4; D not resolved. The receptor comes from a woman aged 60-70 years with active COVID-19. The CDR3 DNA reads TGCGCCAGCAGCTTGGGAGGGAATAATGAAAAACTGTTTTTT. Translating gives CASSLGGNNEKLFF.